This TCR beta chain was found in a study of T cell responses to AZD1222 COVID-19 vaccine. Whole-study results and caveats: Unmutated variant regions are reportedly targeted by nearly half of spike-specific TCRs. Spike-specific TCR depth and breadth grew after two AZD1222 doses.

Germline values: CDR1 SGHTA, CDR2 FQGNSA. The CDR3 runs 13 residues. The germline V and J ends were trimmed by 3 bases and 5 bases, with 9 bases remaining between them. The protocol was immunoSEQ multiplex PCR, while the TCRdb copy is restricted to in-frame clones and leaves out a portion. There are some 130,000 clones in the sample; 90% to 95% occur only once, and approximately 3% lies in the top ten. This clone showed up just a few times. Its antigen is still unknown. This receptor was identified in an adult in good health. The chain has TRBV7-2 and TRBJ2-3; possibly TRBD2 for D (5 bases). This sample comprised peripheral blood, obtained on day 0 of AZD1222 vaccination. The CDR3 here is CASSFGRVDTQYF. DNA for the CDR3: TGTGCCAGCAGCTTTGGGCGGGTAGATACGCAGTATTTT.